The T cell receptor beta chain under discussion was sequenced for a study of blood T cell repertoires in COVID-19 (TCRdb year 2020). The study in broad terms: Samples covering the acute and convalescent phases of COVID-19 were provided by collaborators in the United States, Italy and Spain. Nearly every sample came with metadata listing a de-identified subject ID, COVID-19 status, age in years and sex. The samples were drawn from two sources: the first 160 participants of the ongoing ImmuneRACE study, and 1,000 to 1,500 subjects contributed by 6 global collaborators. The repertoires were released in a freely available public database meant as a resource for research on the immune response to SARS-CoV-2. Where available, HLA class I and class II types were taken from metadata supplied by the sample provider and were not determined by assay-based typing. The dataset comprised deeply sampled blood TCRbeta repertoires from subjects exposed to, actively infected with, or recovered from COVID-19. The prospective study material was composed of cDNA or gDNA derived from T cells, B-cell-depleted T cells, or PBMCs. The paper's findings and limits, for the study overall: Clinical and demographic metadata were provided uncurated, with the amount varying by source and participant.

TCRbeta CDR3 regions were amplified from genomic DNA using the immunoSEQ Assay, a bias-controlled multiplex PCR. The paper's processing steps were these. The number of nucleated cells in each sample was estimated from the amplification of reference gene primers within the assay. Sequence reads were collapsed and filtered to measure the absolute abundance of every unique TCRbeta CDR3 rearrangement. Productive Simpson clonality was computed per sample as the square root of Simpson's diversity index over productive rearrangements. TCRdb carries this immuneACCESS record with in-frame sequences only. Its versions omit some clonotypes, under half of them owing to an unresolved V gene in the studies checked, with the rest unexplained. The DNA was the basis for D and trimming; V, J and clone size are from that table. The sample records roughly 150,000 clones, roughly 80% of which are singletons. The ten largest make up roughly 1.9% of the sample.

Worth noting for this clone: No cognate antigen has been identified for it. The sample holds no much larger clone one base away, and base qualities are not on file.

Whole blood was collected in K2EDTA tubes by collaborating institutions according to the institutions' own protocols. Collaborator samples were shipped for TCRbeta analysis as frozen whole blood, isolated PBMCs, or DNA extracted from either sample type. CDR1 GTSNPN and CDR2 SVGIG were looked up in the germline V gene (reference sequence). The germline ends are 6 bases apart after V is trimmed by 7 bases and J by 0 bases. The CDR3 holds 11 amino acids from the cysteine to the phenylalanine. Only CDR3 DNA is held: 33 bases, read in frame from base 1. Sequencing used peripheral blood. The rearrangement combines TRBV30 with TRBJ1-1; a confident D gene designation cannot be given. The origin of this receptor is a woman of 80 years or more with acute or convalescent COVID-19. The CDR3 is CASNMNTEAFF. The base sequence is TGTGCCTCGAACATGAACACTGAAGCTTTCTTT.